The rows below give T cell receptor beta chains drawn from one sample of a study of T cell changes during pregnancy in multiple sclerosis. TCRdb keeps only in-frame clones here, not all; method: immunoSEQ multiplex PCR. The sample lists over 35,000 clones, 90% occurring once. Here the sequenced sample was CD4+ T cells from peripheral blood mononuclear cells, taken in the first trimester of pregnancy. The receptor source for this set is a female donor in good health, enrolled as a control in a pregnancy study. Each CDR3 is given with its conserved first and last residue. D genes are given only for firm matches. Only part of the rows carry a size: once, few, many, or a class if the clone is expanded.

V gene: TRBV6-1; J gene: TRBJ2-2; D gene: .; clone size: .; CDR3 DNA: TGTGCCAGCAGTCTCGGTGCGAACACCGGGGAGCTGTTTTTT; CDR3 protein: CASSLGANTGELFF
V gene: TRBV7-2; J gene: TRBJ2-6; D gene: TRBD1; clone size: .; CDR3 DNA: TGTGCCAGCAGCTGGAGGACAGGGGGCTCGGGTGGTGGGGCCAACGTCCTGACTTTC; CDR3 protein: CASSWRTGGSGGGANVLTF
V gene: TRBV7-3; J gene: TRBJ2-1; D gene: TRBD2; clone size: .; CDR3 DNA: TGTGCCAGCAGCCCCTCTAGCGGAGACAATGAGCAGTTCTTC; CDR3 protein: CASSPSSGDNEQFF
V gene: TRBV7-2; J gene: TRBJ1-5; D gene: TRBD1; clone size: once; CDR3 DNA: TGTGCCAGCAGCTTATCCGGGACAGGGGGCGCGGCCAATCAGCCCCAGCATTTT; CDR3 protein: CASSLSGTGGAANQPQHF
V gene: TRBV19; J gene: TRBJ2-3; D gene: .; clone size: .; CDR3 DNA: TGTGCCAGTAGTCCCCGGGTTAGCGGTACAGATACGCAGTATTTT; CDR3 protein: CASSPRVSGTDTQYF
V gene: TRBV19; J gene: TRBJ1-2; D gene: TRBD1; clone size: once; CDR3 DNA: TGTGCCAGTAGCATTGGGGACAGGTTCTATGGCTACACCTTC; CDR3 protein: CASSIGDRFYGYTF
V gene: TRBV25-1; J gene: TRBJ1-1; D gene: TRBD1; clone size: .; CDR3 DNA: TGTGCCAGCAGTCCTCCAGGGGGAAGAGTCACTGAAGCTTTCTTT; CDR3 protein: CASSPPGGRVTEAFF
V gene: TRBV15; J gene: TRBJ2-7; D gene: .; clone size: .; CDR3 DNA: TGTGCCACCAGCAGAGACCAGCAGGGCTACGAGCAGTACTTC; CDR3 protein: CATSRDQQGYEQYF
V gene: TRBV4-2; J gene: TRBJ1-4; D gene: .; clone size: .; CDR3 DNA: TGTGCCAGCAGCCTCCTTGGGGCAGAAGCAACTAATGAAAAACTGTTTTTT; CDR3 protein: CASSLLGAEATNEKLFF
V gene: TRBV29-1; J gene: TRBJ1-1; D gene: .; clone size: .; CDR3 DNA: TGCAGCTACCTAACAGGGAACACTGAAGCTTTCTTT; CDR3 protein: CSYLTGNTEAFF
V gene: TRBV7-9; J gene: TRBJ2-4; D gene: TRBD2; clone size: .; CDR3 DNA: TGTGCCAGCAGCTCAGAAGGGACTAGCGGGGGTCTAGCCAAAAACATTCAGTACTTC; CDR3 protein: CASSSEGTSGGLAKNIQYF
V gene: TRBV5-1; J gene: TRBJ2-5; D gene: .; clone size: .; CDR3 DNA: TGCGCCAGCAGCTTGAAGGGGGGGGCCCAAGAGACCCAGTACTTC; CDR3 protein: CASSLKGGAQETQYF
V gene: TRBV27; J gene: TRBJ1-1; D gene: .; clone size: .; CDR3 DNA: TGTGCCAGCAGTTTGGGGAACAGGGCGAACACTGAAGCTTTCTTT; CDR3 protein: CASSLGNRANTEAFF
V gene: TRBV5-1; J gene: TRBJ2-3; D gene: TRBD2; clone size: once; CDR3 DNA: TGCGCCAGCAGCGAGGGACTAAACGGGGGTCAAGATACGCAGTATTTT; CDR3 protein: CASSEGLNGGQDTQYF
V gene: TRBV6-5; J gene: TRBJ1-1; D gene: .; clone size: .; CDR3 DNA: TGTGCCAGCCTCTCGGGTTCGAACACTGAAGCTTTCTTT; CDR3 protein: CASLSGSNTEAFF
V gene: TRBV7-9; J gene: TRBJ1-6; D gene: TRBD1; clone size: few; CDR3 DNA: TGTGCCAGCAGCAGGACAGGGGGTAATTCACCCCTCCACTTT; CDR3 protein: CASSRTGGNSPLHF
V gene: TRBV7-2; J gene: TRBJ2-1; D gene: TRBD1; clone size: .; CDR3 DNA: TGTGCCAGCAGCAAAATGACAGGGGGCGCGTCCTACAATGAGCAGTTCTTC; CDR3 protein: CASSKMTGGASYNEQFF
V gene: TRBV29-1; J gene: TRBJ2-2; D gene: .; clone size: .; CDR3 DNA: TGCAGCGCTAGGGGGGGGGCGGCCGGGGAGCTGTTTTTT; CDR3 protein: CSARGGAAGELFF
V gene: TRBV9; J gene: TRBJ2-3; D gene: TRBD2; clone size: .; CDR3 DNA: TGTGCCAGCAGCGTAGGGGGGCTAGCGGGGGTATCAGATACGCAGTATTTT; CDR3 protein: CASSVGGLAGVSDTQYF
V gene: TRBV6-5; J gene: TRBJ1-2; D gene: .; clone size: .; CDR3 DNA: TGTGCCAGCAGTTACGGGGGGGCGGGCAACTATGGCTACACCTTC; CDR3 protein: CASSYGGAGNYGYTF
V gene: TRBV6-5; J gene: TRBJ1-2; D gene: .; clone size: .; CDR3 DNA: TGTGCCAGCAGGCGGGTCGGGTTCTATGGCTACACCTTC; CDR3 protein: CASRRVGFYGYTF
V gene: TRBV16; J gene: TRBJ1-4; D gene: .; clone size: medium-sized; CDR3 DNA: TGTGCCAGCAGCCAATTATCCGGGGGGAATGAAAAACTGTTTTTT; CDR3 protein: CASSQLSGGNEKLFF
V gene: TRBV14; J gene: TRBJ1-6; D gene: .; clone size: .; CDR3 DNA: TGTGCCAGCTGCGTCCCCTCCTATAATTCACCCCTCCACTTT; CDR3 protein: CASCVPSYNSPLHF
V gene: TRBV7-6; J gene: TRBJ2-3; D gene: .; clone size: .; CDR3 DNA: TGTGCCAGCAGCTTTGGCGGAGCCACAGATACGCAGTATTTT; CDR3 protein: CASSFGGATDTQYF
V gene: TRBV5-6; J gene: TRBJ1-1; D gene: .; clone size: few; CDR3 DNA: TGTGCCAGCAGCCTACTAACAGGGCAGAACACTGAAGCTTTCTTT; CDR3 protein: CASSLLTGQNTEAFF
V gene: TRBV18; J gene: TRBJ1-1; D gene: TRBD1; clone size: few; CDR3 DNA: TGTGCCAGCTCACCCCGGGGACAGATCAACACTGAAGCTTTCTTT; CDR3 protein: CASSPRGQINTEAFF
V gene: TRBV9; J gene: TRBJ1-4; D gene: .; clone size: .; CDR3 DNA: TGTGCCAGCAGCGCAACCGGGGAAAAACTGTTTTTT; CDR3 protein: CASSATGEKLFF
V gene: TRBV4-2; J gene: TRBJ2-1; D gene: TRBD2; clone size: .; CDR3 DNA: TGTGCCAGCAGGGGACTAGCGGGGCTCAATGAGCAGTTCTTC; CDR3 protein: CASRGLAGLNEQFF
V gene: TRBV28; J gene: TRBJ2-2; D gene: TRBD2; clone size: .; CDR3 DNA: TGTGCCAGCAGTTTGAGCGGGGGACATTCGAACACCGGGGAGCTGTTTTTT; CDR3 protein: CASSLSGGHSNTGELFF
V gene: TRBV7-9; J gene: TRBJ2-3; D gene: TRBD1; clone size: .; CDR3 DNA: TGTGCCAGCAGTCGGACAGGGATGACAGATACGCAGTATTTT; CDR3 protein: CASSRTGMTDTQYF
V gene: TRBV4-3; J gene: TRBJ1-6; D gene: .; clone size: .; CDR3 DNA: TGCGCCAGCAGCCGAACAGAGTATAATTCACCCCTCCACTTT; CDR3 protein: CASSRTEYNSPLHF
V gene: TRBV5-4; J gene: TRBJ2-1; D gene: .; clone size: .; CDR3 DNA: TGTGCCAGCAGCTTGGGGGGCCGCAATGAGCAGTTCTTC; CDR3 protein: CASSLGGRNEQFF
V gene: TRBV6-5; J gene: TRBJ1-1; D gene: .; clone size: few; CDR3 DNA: TGTGCCAGCAGCTTTGGAGACGTTAACACTGAAGCTTTCTTT; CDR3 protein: CASSFGDVNTEAFF
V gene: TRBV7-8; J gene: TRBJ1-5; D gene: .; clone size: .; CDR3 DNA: TGTGCCAGCAGCTTCGGGAACAATCAGCCCCAGCATTTT; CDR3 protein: CASSFGNNQPQHF
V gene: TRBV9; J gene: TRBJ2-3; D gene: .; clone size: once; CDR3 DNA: TGTGCCAGCAGCGTAGAAGGGACAAGCTACGCAGATACGCAGTATTTT; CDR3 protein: CASSVEGTSYADTQYF
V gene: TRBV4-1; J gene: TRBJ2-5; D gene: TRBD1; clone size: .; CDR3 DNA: TGCGCCAGCAGCCAGACAGGGGGGCGAGAGACCCAGTACTTC; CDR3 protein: CASSQTGGRETQYF
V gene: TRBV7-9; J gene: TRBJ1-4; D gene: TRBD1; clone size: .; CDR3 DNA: TGTGCCAGCAGCTTACTCAGTCCGACAGGGTTCGAAAAACTGTTTTTT; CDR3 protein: CASSLLSPTGFEKLFF
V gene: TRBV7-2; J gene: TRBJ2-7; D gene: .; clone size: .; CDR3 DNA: TGTGCCAGCAGCTTAGCCGTGGTGGCTAGGGAGCAGTACTTC; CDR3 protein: CASSLAVVAREQYF
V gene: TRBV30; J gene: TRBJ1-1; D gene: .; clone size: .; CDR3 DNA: TGTGCCTGGAGTAAGGCAACGGGAGGAGCTTTCTTT; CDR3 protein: CAWSKATGGAFF
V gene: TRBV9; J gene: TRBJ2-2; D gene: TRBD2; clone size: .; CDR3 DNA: TGTGCCAGCAGCGCTATCTTACGGGGGGGCTCCACCGGGGAGCTGTTTTTT; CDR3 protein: CASSAILRGGSTGELFF
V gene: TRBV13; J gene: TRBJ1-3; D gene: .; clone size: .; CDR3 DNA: TGTGCCAGCAGCTTAGATAGTTCCTCTGGAAACACCATATATTTT; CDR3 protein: CASSLDSSSGNTIYF
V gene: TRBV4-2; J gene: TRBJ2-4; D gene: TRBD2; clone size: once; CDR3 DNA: TGTGCCAGCAGCCCTGGACTAGCGGGGGGGAATCTAGCCAAAAACATTCAGTACTTC; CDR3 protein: CASSPGLAGGNLAKNIQYF
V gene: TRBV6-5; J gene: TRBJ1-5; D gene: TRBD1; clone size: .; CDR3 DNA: TGTGCCAGCAGTGCCGACAGGGGTTTGGGTCAGCCCCAGCATTTT; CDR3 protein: CASSADRGLGQPQHF
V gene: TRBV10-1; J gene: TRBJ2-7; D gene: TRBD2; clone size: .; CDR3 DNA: TGCGCCAGCAGTGAGCCGGGGGGCTCCTACGAGCAGTACTTC; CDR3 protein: CASSEPGGSYEQYF
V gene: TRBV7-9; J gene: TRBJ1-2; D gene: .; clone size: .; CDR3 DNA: TGTGCCAGCAGCTTGACCCCCTGGGCCACCCAGAATGGCTACACCTTC; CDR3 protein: CASSLTPWATQNGYTF